This TCR beta chain was captured in a study of blood T cells in healthy people across ages. Regarding the study as a whole: TCR beta diversity per million T cells fell roughly linearly with age.

A few counts support this clonotype. What it binds is not known. Sample-barcoded 5' priming and a J-beta primer mix drove a second PCR of 7 to 11 cycles. TCRdb redid the calling of the 5' RACE reads with MiXCR, one entry per CDR3 protein. Here the sample spans about 930,000 distinct CDR3 sequences, just under 30% being singletons. The CDR3 totals 17 residues. V was trimmed by 5 bases and J by 1 base, leaving 20 bases between them. These data were also reused for a study on T cells of mothers and their children.

This sequence joins TRBV12-3 or TRBV12-4 and TRBJ1-1; D gene unclear. The TCR comes from a woman between 40 and 55 years old in good health. The material sequenced was blood. CDR3 loop: CASSPRSYISRNTEAFF. DNA of the CDR3: TGTGCCAGCAGTCCTCGTTCTTATATCAGCAGGAACACTGAAGCTTTCTTT.